The 15 T cell receptor beta chains listed next were all sequenced from one sample in a study of Ad26.COV2.S vaccination and SARS-CoV-2 variants. The method was immunoSEQ multiplex PCR; TCRdb's version includes in-frame clones alone and lacks a portion of them. The sample shows hundreds of thousands of clones, about 86% of them seen only once. Treatment reported: some 20 received Ad26.COV2.S at low or high dose, single or two shots; about 5 received placebo; per-sample allocation not given. Sampling was performed 63 days after the first vaccine or placebo injection. Here the sequenced sample was peripheral blood, taken in a trial of Ad26.COV2.S vaccine versus placebo. Receptor source: a person between 18 and 65 years old who received the Ad26.COV2.S COVID-19 vaccine or a placebo.

The chain has TRBV7-2 and TRBJ1-6; D is ambiguous. Germline V gene lookup returns CDR1 SGHTA and CDR2 FQGNSA. The CDR3 runs 16 residues. The germline V and J ends were trimmed by 7 bases and 4 bases, with 17 bases remaining between them. The CDR3 here is CASTYGGPAYNSPLHF. CDR3 in DNA: TGTGCCAGCACCTATGGAGGGCCAGCTTATAATTCACCCCTCCACTTT.

The V call is TRBV2, the J call TRBJ2-7; TRBD1 matches 10 bases. The J segment lost 3 bases and the V segment lost 10 bases, leaving 3 bases of the junction unmatched. CDR3 length: 12 residues. Germline V lookup: CDR1 SNHLY, CDR2 FYNNEI. As DNA, the CDR3 is TGTGCCAACGGACAGGGGGGCTACGAGCAGTACTTC. Its translation is CANGQGGYEQYF.

The chain couples TRBV6-2 or TRBV6-3 to TRBJ2-7, with D unresolved. Germline V gives CDR1 MNHEY, CDR2 SVGEGT. The CDR3 totals 16 residues. Trimming shortened V by 0 bases and J by 4 bases, and 16 bases separated the two germline ends. The CDR3 DNA follows: TGTGCCAGCAGTTACTCTCAGCAAGGCGTGCGGTACGAGCAGTACTTC. It translates to CASSYSQQGVRYEQYF.

The chain combines TRBV19 with TRBJ1-5; the D gene is possibly TRBD1 (5 bases). The CDR3 is made up of 13 amino acids. The V end was cut by 6 bases, the J end by 3 bases, with 9 bases between. Per germline, CDR1 LNHDA and CDR2 SQIVND (reference sequence). The chain's CDR3 is CASSGTANQPQHF. CDR3 DNA: TGTGCCAGTAGCGGGACGGCCAATCAGCCCCAGCATTTT. The whole variable domain, filled in from reference TRBV19 and TRBJ1-5, reads DGGITQSPKYLFRKEGQNVTLSCEQNLNHDAMYWYRQDPGQGLRLIYYSQIVNDFQKGDIAEGYSVSREKKESFPLTVTSAQKNPTAFYLCASSGTANQPQHFGDGTRLSIL.

This chain joins TRBV6-4 and TRBJ2-1; perhaps TRBD2 as D (5 bases). Germline loops: CDR1 MRHNA, CDR2 SNTAGT. CDR3 length equals 14 residues. The germline V and J ends were trimmed by 6 bases and 4 bases, with 13 bases remaining between them. CDR3 sequence (DNA): TGTGCCAGCAGGGAGCGGTCGCAGTACAATGAGCAGTTCTTC. Translating gives CASRERSQYNEQFF.

CDR3 coding DNA: TGTGCCACCAGCCAACGGGGGGGTAATGAAAAACTGTTTTTT. It yields the protein CATSQRGGNEKLFF. The gene calls are TRBV15 and TRBJ1-4; maybe TRBD1 (5 bases). CDR3 length equals 14 residues. V lost 5 bases and J 4 bases, leaving 11 bases between the germline ends. Germline V gene data show CDR1 as LNHNV and CDR2 as YYDKDF (reference sequence).

V usage is TRBV5-4 and J usage is TRBJ2-7; 8 bases align to TRBD1. V gave up 0 bases and J gave up 7 bases; unmatched junction bases: 6. The CDR3 contains 14 residues. The germline gives CDR1 SGHNT, CDR2 YYREEE (reference sequence). In DNA form, the CDR3 reads TGTGCCAGCAGCTTGGCGGACAGGGTAGGTGAGCAGTACTTC. It encodes CASSLADRVGEQYF.

The V and J genes are TRBV28 and TRBJ2-1; 8 nucleotides align to TRBD2. The CDR3 has 14 residues. V dropped 10 bases and J dropped 4; count of bases not matched to a gene: 9. From germline, CDR1 is MDHEN and CDR2 SYDVKM. The CDR3 protein is CATSSVAGYNEQFF. The CDR3 coding sequence is TGTGCCACCTCTTCGGTAGCGGGATACAATGAGCAGTTCTTC.

This clone was counted a single time. The rearrangement joins TRBV7-6 to TRBJ2-7; the D gene is possibly TRBD2 (7 bases). The CDR3 is 19 residues long. Germline V CDR1 and CDR2: SGHVS, FNYEAQ. V was cut by 5 bases and J by 4 bases, with 30 bases left in between. The CDR3 is CASSPIGRKTGREFYEQYF. The CDR3 DNA sequence: TGTGCCAGCAGCCCAATAGGGCGGAAAACAGGGAGGGAGTTTTACGAGCAGTACTTC.

The chain links TRBV19 to TRBJ2-7; either TRBD1 or TRBD2 may fit D (5 bases each). The CDR3 totals 15 residues. With 5 bases removed from V and 6 bases from J, the gap between germline ends came to 20 bases. The germline V gene encodes CDR1 LNHDA and CDR2 SQIVND (reference sequence). CDR3 bases: TGTGCCAGTAGTCCCGGGACGACCCCCCTGGCCGAGCAGTACTTC. Translated: CASSPGTTPLAEQYF.

This CDR3 reads CASNGGGDEQYF. CDR3 in DNA: TGTGCCAGCAATGGTGGGGGCGACGAGCAGTACTTC. The chain recombines TRBV9 with TRBJ2-7; the D gene is possibly TRBD1 (6 bases). Per the germline V gene, CDR1 is SGDLS and CDR2 is YYNGEE. The CDR3 totals 12 residues. The V end was cut by 6 bases, the J end by 5 bases, with 12 bases between.

The chain uses TRBV28 and TRBJ1-5; a possible D gene is TRBD1 (6 bases). With 7 bases removed from V and 2 bases from J, the gap between germline ends came to 18 bases. This CDR3 spans 16 amino acids. CDR1 MDHEN and CDR2 SYDVKM come from the germline V gene. The CDR3 reads CASTKTGGGGNQPQHF. The CDR3 DNA sequence: TGTGCCAGCACTAAAACCGGAGGGGGTGGCAATCAGCCCCAGCATTTT.

This clone is a singleton in its sample. CDR3 sequence reads: CASSPGADTQYF. The CDR3 nucleotides read TGTGCCAGCTCACCAGGGGCAGATACGCAGTATTTT. V usage is TRBV18 and J usage is TRBJ2-3; no definite D call. Germline assignment: CDR1 KGHSH and CDR2 LQKENI. This CDR3 is built from 12 residues. V was pared by 2 bases and J by 4 bases, with 4 bases between.

This clone was seen just once. V is TRBV5-5 and J is TRBJ2-3; no clear D. Between the trimmed V and J ends, which lost 0 bases and 2 bases, there was a span of 16 bases. This CDR3 has 17 amino acids. Germline-derived CDR1 and CDR2 are SGHKS and YYEKEE (reference sequence). The DNA for the CDR3 is TGTGCCAGCAGCTTGGTCCCGGCAGTACAACTCACAGATACGCAGTATTTT. Residues: CASSLVPAVQLTDTQYF. The full variable domain, completed using reference TRBV5-5 and TRBJ2-3, is DAGVTQSPTHLIKTRGQQVTLRCSPISGHKSVSWYQQVLGQGPQFIFQYYEKEERGRGNFPDRFSARQFPNYSSELNVNALLLGDSALYLCASSLVPAVQLTDTQYFGPGTRLTVL.

This clone turned up a few times. This sequence joins TRBV6-2 or TRBV6-3 and TRBJ2-7; unclear D gene. Germline loops: CDR1 MNHEY, CDR2 SVGEGT. Trimming pared 2 bases from V and 4 bases from J, leaving 6 bases between. This CDR3 has 12 amino acids. CDR3 residues: CASSYNRYEQYF. CDR3 coding DNA: TGTGCCAGCAGTTACAACCGATACGAGCAGTACTTC.